These 32 T cell receptor beta chains were sequenced from one sample in a study of T cell changes during pregnancy in multiple sclerosis. This table comes from immunoSEQ multiplex PCR, and its TCRdb copy is limited to in-frame clones, with some not included. This table holds fewer than 60,000 clones, roughly 93% found once. The specimen comprised peripheral blood, sampled in the second trimester of pregnancy. All receptors derive from a female donor with multiple sclerosis, enrolled in a pregnancy study.

The chain employs TRBV30 and TRBJ2-3, with 10 positions matching TRBD2. V trimming: 0 bases; J trimming: 2 bases; junction bases outside the gene matches: 8. Germline V lookup: CDR1 GTSNPN, CDR2 SVGIG (reference sequence). This CDR3 is 17 amino acids long. The CDR3 region is CAWSVSRTSGYTDTQYF. In DNA form, the CDR3 reads TGTGCCTGGAGTGTCTCCCGGACTAGCGGATACACAGATACGCAGTATTTT.

The chain links TRBV7-9 to TRBJ2-5; possibly TRBD2 for D (5 bases). The germline V gene encodes CDR1 SEHNR and CDR2 FQNEAQ (reference sequence). The ends were cut back, 6 bases at V and 9 bases at J, with 14 bases in the middle. This CDR3 has 12 amino acids. DNA of the CDR3: TGTGCCAGCAGTCATAACGACGGGGCCCAGTACTTC. Protein product: CASSHNDGAQYF.

The chain couples TRBV18 to TRBJ1-1, with D possibly TRBD1 on 5 matching bases. With 0 bases removed from V and 1 base from J, the gap between germline ends came to 12 bases. Germline values: CDR1 KGHSH, CDR2 LQKENI. The CDR3 consists of 16 residues. The CDR3 region is CASSPPGSGENTEAFF. CDR3 coding DNA: TGTGCCAGCTCACCACCTGGGTCGGGGGAGAACACTGAAGCTTTCTTT. The entire variable domain, with the rest obtained from reference TRBV18 and TRBJ1-1, is as follows: NAGVMQNPRHLVRRRGQEARLRCSPMKGHSHVYWYRQLPEEGLKFMVYLQKENIIDESGMPKERFSAEFPKEGPSILRIQQVVRGDSAAYFCASSPPGSGENTEAFFGQGTRLTVV.

This clone was counted only a few times. V is TRBV6-1 and J is TRBJ2-7; maybe TRBD2 (5 bases). CDR3 length: 13 residues. Germline lookup yields CDR1 MNHNS and CDR2 SASEGT. V lost 2 bases and J 5 bases, leaving 10 bases between the germline ends. DNA for the CDR3: TGTGCCAGCAGTGAACGCCAGAGGGACGAGCAGTACTTC. As protein: CASSERQRDEQYF.

The V gene is TRBV6-6, the J gene TRBJ1-1, with D possibly being TRBD1 (5 bases). The germline V gene encodes CDR1 MNHNY and CDR2 SVGAGI (reference sequence). The CDR3 totals 16 residues. The V end was cut by 0 bases, the J end by 1 base, with 12 bases between. CDR3 loop: CASSYSSLQENTEAFF. Here the CDR3 DNA reads TGTGCCAGCAGTTACTCCTCTCTACAGGAGAACACTGAAGCTTTCTTT.

V is TRBV7-2 and J is TRBJ1-1; 9 bases fit TRBD1. Trimming removed 1 base from V and 4 bases from J; junction bases left unmatched: 10. CDR3 length equals 17 residues. The germline V gene encodes CDR1 SGHTA and CDR2 FQGNSA. CDR3 in amino acids: CASSLGVQGAGSTEAFF. For the CDR3, the DNA is TGTGCCAGCAGCTTAGGGGTACAGGGGGCAGGGAGCACTGAAGCTTTCTTT. The full variable domain, its missing parts supplied by reference TRBV7-2 and TRBJ1-1, is GAGVSQSPSNKVTEKGKDVELRCDPISGHTALYWYRQSLGQGLEFLIYFQGNSAPDKSGLPSDRFSAERTGGSVSTLTIQRTQQEDSAVYLCASSLGVQGAGSTEAFFGQGTRLTVV.

As regards this clone: Germline and junction disagree at one end, which may indicate a read error. The rearrangement links TRBV6-6 to TRBJ1-5, with 11 positions matching TRBD1. The CDR3 runs 14 residues. Germline CDR1 reads MNHNY; CDR2 reads SVGAGI (reference sequence). CDR3 sequence (DNA): TGTGCCAGCAGGCGGACAGGGGGCAACCAGCCCCAGCATTTT. Its translation is CASRRTGGNQPQHF.

The table lists this clone with a count of one. V is TRBV10-2 and J is TRBJ2-1; D is unclear. Trimming cost V 2 bases and J 7 bases, with 3 bases left between them. The CDR3 runs 11 residues. From germline, CDR1 is WSHSY and CDR2 SAAADI. This CDR3 is CASSERNEQFF. CDR3 DNA: TGCGCCAGCAGTGAGCGGAATGAGCAGTTCTTC.

This chain joins TRBV9 and TRBJ2-1, with unresolved D. Trimming removed 0 bases at V and 1 base at J, with 11 bases between. Germline V CDR1 and CDR2: SGDLS, YYNGEE. The CDR3 covers 16 residues. The CDR3 coding sequence is TGTGCCAGCAGCGTAGGGTTCAGTGATTCCTACAATGAGCAGTTCTTC. Translated, it gives CASSVGFSDSYNEQFF.

The V call is TRBV7-2, the J call TRBJ1-1; 9 nucleotides align to TRBD1. Looked up from germline, CDR1 is SGHTA and CDR2 is FQGNSA. The V and J ends lost 5 bases and 0 bases, in that order; junction bases with no gene match: 7. This CDR3 comprises 16 residues. CDR3 DNA: TGTGCCAGCAGCATACAGGGGGCGGCCTTGAACACTGAAGCTTTCTTT. It yields the protein CASSIQGAALNTEAFF.

The genes are TRBV7-9 and TRBJ2-4; the match to TRBD1 covers 9 bases. Trimming took 5 bases from V and 1 from J; bases not matched to a gene: 12. Germline V lookup: CDR1 SEHNR, CDR2 FQNEAQ (reference sequence). This CDR3 has 18 amino acids. The DNA of the CDR3 is TGTGCCAGCAGCGGGACAGGGTGGGGGATTACGGCCAAAAACATTCAGTACTTC. It specifies CASSGTGWGITAKNIQYF.

The chain joins TRBV16 to TRBJ1-1; no reliable D call. Between the trimmed V and J ends, which lost 2 bases and 5 bases, there was a span of 15 bases. The CDR3 length is 15 residues. Germline V gene sequence: CDR1 KGHSY, CDR2 FQNENV. The CDR3 here is CASSQNTLGGTEAFF. The CDR3 DNA is TGTGCCAGCAGCCAAAACACCCTAGGTGGGACTGAAGCTTTCTTT.

In its sample, this clone ranks as large. The rearrangement links TRBV10-2 to TRBJ2-1; 9 nucleotides agree with TRBD1. The germline gives CDR1 WSHSY, CDR2 SAAADI. V was pared by 6 bases and J by 5 bases, with 11 bases of the junction left unmatched. The CDR3 is 16 amino acids. The CDR3 loop is CASRGPGTGWNNEQFF. The CDR3 region has the DNA TGCGCCAGCAGGGGCCCCGGGACAGGGTGGAACAATGAGCAGTTCTTC.

The gene calls are TRBV5-1 and TRBJ1-1; 7 positions agree with TRBD1. This CDR3 has 17 amino acids. Unmatched junction bases numbered 11, after V lost 3 bases and J lost 0 bases. Germline CDR1 and CDR2: SGHRS and YFSETQ. The CDR3 sequence is CASSSRGQATMNTEAFF. The CDR3 DNA sequence: TGCGCCAGCAGCTCCCGTGGACAGGCTACGATGAACACTGAAGCTTTCTTT.

V usage is TRBV27 and J usage is TRBJ1-2, with unresolved D. V lost 4 bases to trimming and J lost 4 bases, with 16 bases between them. This CDR3 has 15 amino acids. Germline values: CDR1 MNHEY, CDR2 SMNVEV (reference sequence). CDR3 DNA sequence: TGTGCCAGCAGTTCCCCGGGCGGGCCTACCTATGGCTACACCTTC. It is translated as CASSSPGGPTYGYTF.

This clone was observed a single time. The genes are TRBV9 and TRBJ2-3; D is undetermined. The CDR3 is 16 amino acids. Germline CDR1 reads SGDLS; CDR2 reads YYNGEE. V was cut by 3 bases and J by 2 bases, with 16 bases left in between. The DNA of the CDR3 is TGTGCCAGCAGCGCACCCCCCCCCAGGTACACAGATACGCAGTATTTT. It is translated as CASSAPPPRYTDTQYF. Filled out from reference TRBV9 and TRBJ2-3, the complete variable domain reads DSGVTQTPKHLITATGQRVTLRCSPRSGDLSVYWYQQSLDQGLQFLIQYYNGEERAKGNILERFSAQQFPDLHSELNLSSLELGDSALYFCASSAPPPRYTDTQYFGPGTRLTVL.

The chain employs TRBV15 and TRBJ2-7; TRBD1 aligns across 8 bases. J gave up 2 bases and V 5 bases, and 8 bases lay outside the gene matches. The CDR3 has 15 amino acids. Germline V gene lookup returns CDR1 LNHNV and CDR2 YYDKDF (reference sequence). CDR3 in amino acids: CATSSPGQVPYEQYF. For the CDR3, the DNA is TGTGCCACCAGCTCCCCGGGACAGGTACCCTACGAGCAGTACTTC.

In the case of this clone: Mismatch with germline at one junction end may stem from a read error. The genes are TRBV7-7 and TRBJ2-7; D perhaps matches TRBD2 (6 bases). The CDR3 loop spans 15 amino acids. Germline V gene lookup returns CDR1 SSHAT and CDR2 FNYEAQ (reference sequence). CDR3 nucleotides: TGTGCTAGCAGCTTACGTACCGGGAGCTCCTACGAGCAGTACTTC. Protein product: CASSLRTGSSYEQYF.

This sequence joins TRBV4-2 and TRBJ1-3; a possible D gene is TRBD1 (6 bases). V was pared by 3 bases and J by 3 bases, with 21 bases between. The germline gives CDR1 LGHNA, CDR2 YNFKEQ. This CDR3 contains 18 residues. Here the CDR3 DNA reads TGTGCCAGCAGCCAGGGTATAGGTACGGGACACCTTGGAAACACCATATATTTT. Its translation is CASSQGIGTGHLGNTIYF.

The J gene is TRBJ1-2, the V gene TRBV6-5, with 8 bases matching TRBD1. The germline V gene has CDR1 MNHEY and CDR2 SVGAGI. The trim removed 6 bases at V and 7 bases at J, leaving 4 bases unmatched. CDR3 length: 12 amino acids. The CDR3, as DNA: TGTGCCAGCAGGCAGGGGGCCGGTGGCTACACCTTC. It specifies CASRQGAGGYTF.

The V call is TRBV7-2, the J call TRBJ1-4, with D maybe TRBD1 (6 bases). Germline-derived CDR1 and CDR2 are SGHTA and FQGNSA. V lost 3 bases, J lost 11 bases, and 19 bases lay in between. This CDR3 spans 15 amino acids. The CDR3 protein is CASSFGTTGGRKLFF. The CDR3 DNA follows: TGTGCCAGCAGCTTTGGGACAACGGGGGGGAGGAAACTGTTTTTT. Complete variable domain (other parts from reference TRBV7-2 and TRBJ1-4): GAGVSQSPSNKVTEKGKDVELRCDPISGHTALYWYRQSLGQGLEFLIYFQGNSAPDKSGLPSDRFSAERTGGSVSTLTIQRTQQEDSAVYLCASSFGTTGGRKLFFGSGTQLSVL.

The rearrangement links TRBV5-1 to TRBJ1-1; 9 positions agree with TRBD1. This CDR3 has 16 residues. Germline V gene sequence: CDR1 SGHRS, CDR2 YFSETQ. After removal of 2 bases from V and 5 bases from J, the junction contained 10 bases not matched to a gene. As DNA, the CDR3 is TGCGCCAGCAGCTTTTCCCGGGACAGGGTTAGAACTGAAGCTTTCTTT. Encoded protein: CASSFSRDRVRTEAFF.

The chain recombines TRBV5-1 with TRBJ2-1; maybe TRBD1 (5 bases). The CDR3 is 13 residues long. V was trimmed by 2 bases and J by 3 bases, leaving 6 bases between them. The germline CDR1 and CDR2 sequences are SGHRS and YFSETQ. The CDR3 DNA reads TGCGCCAGCAGCTTACAGGACTACAATGAGCAGTTCTTC. It specifies CASSLQDYNEQFF.

The V call is TRBV19, the J call TRBJ1-1; 8 bases align to TRBD1. V shed 3 bases, J shed 0 bases, and the junction held 6 bases outside the gene matches. The germline CDR1 and CDR2 sequences are LNHDA and SQIVND (reference sequence). The CDR3 consists of 16 residues. In nucleotides, the CDR3 is TGTGCCAGTAGTATCTGGACAGGGCCTATGAACACTGAAGCTTTCTTT. Its protein is CASSIWTGPMNTEAFF.

V is TRBV14 and J is TRBJ1-2; D uncertain. The CDR3 consists of 14 residues. V lost 5 bases, J lost 5 bases, and 15 bases lay in between. CDR1 SGHDN and CDR2 FVKESK come from the germline V gene. The CDR3: CASSSPGAIYGYTF. CDR3 nucleotide sequence: TGTGCCAGCAGCTCACCGGGAGCCATTTATGGCTACACCTTC.

The chain links TRBV7-2 to TRBJ1-6; the D gene is possibly TRBD1 (5 bases). Per germline, CDR1 SGHTA and CDR2 FQGNSA. The V end lost 3 bases, the J end lost 7 bases, and 13 bases lay between the germline ends. This CDR3 is 15 amino acids long. The CDR3 DNA reads TGTGCCAGCAGCTTTTCAGGGCCCACAAATTCACCCCTCCACTTT. Translation: CASSFSGPTNSPLHF. The entire variable domain, with the rest obtained from reference TRBV7-2 and TRBJ1-6, is as follows: GAGVSQSPSNKVTEKGKDVELRCDPISGHTALYWYRQSLGQGLEFLIYFQGNSAPDKSGLPSDRFSAERTGGSVSTLTIQRTQQEDSAVYLCASSFSGPTNSPLHFGNGTRLTVT.

This clone was observed a single time. The chain combines TRBV18 with TRBJ1-2; D is perhaps TRBD1 (6 bases). Trimming pared 3 bases from V and 4 bases from J, leaving 12 bases between. From germline, CDR1 is KGHSH and CDR2 LQKENI. The CDR3 has 14 amino acids. Written as DNA, the CDR3 is TGTGCCAGCTCACCGCGGCAGGGGTCCTATGGCTACACCTTC. Residues: CASSPRQGSYGYTF.

The V gene is TRBV28, the J gene TRBJ1-5; a weak D match, TRBD1 (5 bases). The germline CDR1 and CDR2 sequences are MDHEN and SYDVKM. This CDR3 is 15 amino acids long. Trimming pared 5 bases from V and 6 bases from J, leaving 17 bases between. In nucleotides, the CDR3 is TGTGCCAGCAGTCCCCCCGGGGGTCGCAGTCAGCCCCAGCATTTT. Translating gives CASSPPGGRSQPQHF.

The V and J genes are TRBV10-1 and TRBJ2-5; TRBD1 matches at 12 bases. The V and J ends lost 6 bases and 4 bases, in that order; junction bases with no gene match: 3. This CDR3 is built from 14 residues. Germline CDR1 reads WNHNN; CDR2 reads SYGVQD (reference sequence). CDR3 bases: TGCGCCAGCAGCCGGGACAGGGGGCGAGAGACCCAGTACTTC. It specifies CASSRDRGRETQYF.

The rearrangement links TRBV6-5 to TRBJ1-1; D not resolved. The CDR3 contains 13 residues. Trimming removed 3 bases at V and 5 bases at J, with 10 bases between. Germline assignment: CDR1 MNHEY and CDR2 SVGAGI. The CDR3 here is CASSYGQSTEAFF. The DNA for the CDR3 is TGTGCCAGCAGTTATGGGCAGTCTACTGAAGCTTTCTTT.

The CDR3 here is CASSYYPSPLHF. CDR3 coding DNA: TGTGCCAGCAGCTACTATCCTTCACCCCTCCACTTT. This sequence joins TRBV13 and TRBJ1-6; D gene ambiguous. Germline CDR1 PRHDT, CDR2 FYEKMQ (reference sequence). The CDR3 length is 12 residues. The V end was cut by 4 bases, the J end by 9 bases, with 7 bases between. The full variable domain, in which reference TRBV13 and TRBJ1-6 provide the parts outside the CDR3, is AAGVIQSPRHLIKEKRETATLKCYPIPRHDTVYWYQQGPGQDPQFLISFYEKMQSDKGSIPDRFSAQQFSDYHSELNMSSLELGDSALYFCASSYYPSPLHFGNGTRLTVT.

The gene calls are TRBV12-5 and TRBJ1-3; 9 positions agree with TRBD1. Trimming removed 5 bases from V and 8 bases from J; junction bases left unmatched: 10. Germline CDR1 is LGHNT and CDR2 is FRNRAP. The CDR3 is 15 residues long. CDR3 amino acids: CASGGDRVSFDTIYF. Written as DNA, the CDR3 is TGTGCTAGTGGTGGGGACAGGGTGTCGTTCGACACCATATATTTT.